This TCR beta chain was identified during a study of monozygotic twins with inflammatory bowel disease (dated by TCRdb to the late 2010s). About the full investigation: The complete study included roughly 30 monozygotic twin pairs: 19 IBD-discordant Danish pairs and nine German pairs, of which four were IBD-concordant and five were IBD-discordant. Each individual had, on average, about 151 000 unique TCRalpha sequences and 181 000 unique TCRbeta sequences available for analysis. The search for disease-associated traits relied mainly on comparing, within discordant pairs, IBD patients with their genetically identical healthy co-twins.

Turning to this clonotype: Its antigen is still unknown.

Overall results and qualifications from the work: Because patients received different immunosuppressive treatments, the repertoires may have picked up extra background noise and variability between individuals. Repertoire similarity did not differ between concordant and discordant twins, which could be due to limited statistical power. IBD patients had lower TCRbeta repertoire diversity, measured by the inverse Simpson index, than their healthy co-twins. Distinction between different T cell subtypes could not be achieved in the analysis. The results gave no support for a single strong signal or clonotype linked to IBD. Compared with healthy twins, IBD patients had fewer clonotypes in common with other individuals, a difference most pronounced in patients showing signs of disease activity.

From each donor, a roughly 2.6 ml peripheral blood sample was collected into PAXgene tubes and stored at -80 degrees C. Without any T cell sorting, total RNA was extracted from whole blood using the PAXgene blood miRNA kit on an automated QIAcube. Peripheral blood from monozygotic twin pairs concordant or discordant for inflammatory bowel disease was subjected to deep TCRalpha and TCRbeta repertoire profiling with unique molecular barcoding. Smoking habits were recorded for all twin pairs, and each individual was classified as a current, former or never smoker. Library construction relied on 5' RACE. Each TCR library was prepared from roughly 3,800 ng of total RNA. cDNA was synthesized with SMARTScribe reverse transcriptase in eight separate reactions per sample. Unique molecular identifiers containing a 6-nucleotide sample barcode were introduced through template switching during cDNA synthesis. Amplification of TCRalpha and TCRbeta cDNA involved two nested PCRs of around 16 and 10 cycles, and each PCR was followed by bead purification. Before amplification, the cDNA was both treated with uracil DNA-glycosylase and purified with the QIAquick PCR purification kit. The second PCR added Illumina TruSeq-compatible adapters along with sample-specific barcodes. TapeStation and Qubit were used to check library quality and concentration, and around 5 ng of each library went into the pool. The pooled libraries were sequenced with 2 x 100 bp reads and custom sequencing primers on an Illumina HiSeq2500 single-index Rapid Run. The source study handled its data this way. MiGEC version 1.2.6 was used for UMI-based consensus assembly to correct PCR and sequencing errors. MiXCR version 2.1.1 was used to carry out V(D)J alignment, clonotype assembly and CDR3 extraction. To normalise gene usage, clonotype sharing and MAIT/NKT TCR abundance, the analysis used the top 1000, 10 000 and 20 000 clonotypes per sample. Diversity was computed as the inverse Simpson index with the vegan R package after downsampling to 27 000 UMIs. Statistical testing used paired Mann-Whitney U tests on the discordant twin pairs and applied Benjamini-Hochberg correction for multiple testing. TCRdb reprocessed the reads into one record per CDR3 protein sequence, lacking DNA. TCRdb's processing, not the study's, gives the V and J calls here. The sample's table covers some 300,000 distinct CDR3 sequences. Clones ranked in the top ten supply over 5% of the sample.

The CDR3 spans 12 residues, from the cysteine through the phenylalanine. Only the protein is available. The chain is made from TRBV12-3 or TRBV12-4 and TRBJ2-7; TCRdb's D call of TRBD1 is untestable without DNA. The source of this sequence is a human donor with ulcerative colitis or Crohn's disease, or a healthy co-twin of an affected twin (not recorded which). The source material was blood. The CDR3 reads as follows: CASSLQTGEQYF.